A selection of T cell receptor beta chains follows, all from one sample in a study of OX40 agonist ivuxolimab in advanced cancers. Generated by immunoSEQ multiplex PCR, the TCRdb table keeps only in-frame clones and is missing some. Of roughly 90,000 clones listed, about 90% are singletons. The specimen comprised CD4+ or CD8+ T cells sorted from blood, sampled in a trial of the OX40 agonist ivuxolimab. The receptors come from an adult with an advanced solid tumor such as melanoma, head and neck, liver or kidney cancer. Both conserved end residues are part of each CDR3. A D gene is named only where the DNA matches it firmly. A clone size is listed for some rows: how often the clone was seen (once, few, many), or a class if it is expanded.

few	TRBV30	TRBD1	TRBJ1-2	TGTGCCTGGAGTCGACAGGGAGGGTATGGCTACACCTTC	CAWSRQGGYGYTF
.	TRBV19	.	TRBJ2-2	TGTGCCAGTAGTATGATAGTGGGCGGAACGAACACCGGGGAGCTGTTTTTT	CASSMIVGGTNTGELFF
.	TRBV28	.	TRBJ1-2	TGTGCCAGCCGCAATAACTATGGCTACACCTTC	CASRNNYGYTF
.	TRBV5-8	.	TRBJ2-5	TGTGCCAGCAGCTTGGACGCAGGGGTGGGAGAGACCCAGTACTTC	CASSLDAGVGETQYF
.	TRBV2	.	TRBJ2-2	TGTGCCAGCAATCACAGGGAGACCGGGGAGCTGTTTTTT	CASNHRETGELFF
.	TRBV5-8	.	TRBJ2-7	TGTGCCAGCAGCTTGCATTTTCAGGGATCCTACGAGCAGTACTTC	CASSLHFQGSYEQYF
.	TRBV10-3	.	TRBJ2-7	TGTGCCATCAGTGAGACCCGGGACAAGAACTACGAGCAGTACTTC	CAISETRDKNYEQYF
.	TRBV9	.	TRBJ2-1	TGTGCCAGCAGCCCCCGGAGCGGGCACAATGAGCAGTTCTTC	CASSPRSGHNEQFF
.	TRBV18	.	TRBJ2-7	TGTGCCAGCTCCCAACGGGACTCCTACGAGCAGTACTTC	CASSQRDSYEQYF
few	TRBV7-9	TRBD1	TRBJ1-4	TGTGCCAGCAGCACGAGACAGGGGGCGGATGAAAAACTGTTTTTT	CASSTRQGADEKLFF
few	TRBV7-8	TRBD2	TRBJ2-7	TGTGCCAGCAGCTTACGGACTAGCGGCTCCTACGAGCAGTACTTC	CASSLRTSGSYEQYF
once	TRBV27	.	TRBJ1-2	TGTGCCAGCAGTGACTCAGGGAGCTATGGCTACACCTTC	CASSDSGSYGYTF
.	TRBV6-5	.	TRBJ1-2	TGTGCCAGCAGTCACGGTGGGGGGCAGGAGTATGGCTACACCTTC	CASSHGGGQEYGYTF
.	TRBV5-1	.	TRBJ1-4	TGCGCCAGCAGCCGGGAAGGAGGCTTTAATGAAAAACTGTTTTTT	CASSREGGFNEKLFF
.	TRBV6-5	.	TRBJ1-1	TGTGCCAGCCGGGGGGGGAACACTGAAGCTTTCTTT	CASRGGNTEAFF
.	TRBV2	TRBD1	TRBJ1-6	TGTGCCAGCAGTGAGGAGGGACAGGGGTATTCACCCCTCCACTTT	CASSEEGQGYSPLHF
.	TRBV6-5	.	TRBJ1-1	TGTGCCAGCAGTTACTCTAGAAACACTGAAGCTTTCTTT	CASSYSRNTEAFF
.	TRBV7-2	.	TRBJ2-3	TGTGCCAGCAGCCCCCCCACAGATACGCAGTATTTT	CASSPPTDTQYF
.	TRBV7-7	.	TRBJ2-5	TGTGCTAGCAGCTTAGGAGGGCTCCGGAGGGGATTTCAGGAGACCCAGTACTTC	CASSLGGLRRGFQETQYF
.	TRBV27	TRBD2	TRBJ2-7	TGTGCCAGCAGTCCAGGACTAGCGGGAGAAGAGCAGTACTTC	CASSPGLAGEEQYF
.	TRBV11-3	.	TRBJ2-7	TGTGCCAGCAGCCCCCGAGGTCCAGCCTCCTACGAGCAGTACTTC	CASSPRGPASYEQYF
.	TRBV19	.	TRBJ2-7	TGTGCCAGTAGTTTCGGGACATACTACGAGCAGTACTTC	CASSFGTYYEQYF
.	TRBV4-1	TRBD2	TRBJ2-7	TGCGCCAGCAGCCCCACTAGAGCTAGCGGGAGGCACAGGGTCTACGAGCAGTACTTC	CASSPTRASGRHRVYEQYF
.	TRBV7-9	TRBD2	TRBJ2-1	TGTGCCAGCAGCTTAAGGACTAGCGGGATGAATTGGAATGAGCAGTTCTTC	CASSLRTSGMNWNEQFF
.	TRBV27	.	TRBJ2-7	TGTGCCAGCAGCGCCTCTCTCGGGGAGCAGTACTTC	CASSASLGEQYF
.	TRBV11-3	.	TRBJ2-3	TGTGCCAGCAGCACACTAGCTGGACGCACAGATACGCAGTATTTT	CASSTLAGRTDTQYF
.	TRBV5-1	TRBD2	TRBJ2-3	TGCGCCAGCAAATACACTAGCGGACGCACAGATACGCAGTATTTT	CASKYTSGRTDTQYF
.	TRBV19	TRBD1	TRBJ2-7	TGTGCCAGTAGTATCTGGACAGGCACTTCCTACGAGCAGTACTTC	CASSIWTGTSYEQYF
.	TRBV6-1	.	TRBJ2-7	TGTGCCACCTTCCCGGGGGGACAGTACTACGAGCAGTACTTC	CATFPGGQYYEQYF
.	TRBV10-3	TRBD2	TRBJ2-3	TGTGCCATACTAGCGTCTAGCACAGATACGCAGTATTTT	CAILASSTDTQYF
once	TRBV5-1	TRBD1	TRBJ2-3	TGCGCCAGCAGCTACCGACAGGGGGCGCGTGATACGCAGTATTTT	CASSYRQGARDTQYF
.	TRBV7-2	.	TRBJ1-1	TGTGCCAGCAGCCTTAGGACTGAAGCTTTCTTT	CASSLRTEAFF
.	TRBV2	TRBD2	TRBJ2-1	TGTGCCAGCAGTGAATATGCGGGAGGGTACAATGAGCAGTTCTTC	CASSEYAGGYNEQFF
.	TRBV30	TRBD1	TRBJ1-1	TGTGCCTGGAGTGTACAGGGGCTAACGAACACTGAAGCTTTCTTT	CAWSVQGLTNTEAFF
.	TRBV4-3	.	TRBJ2-7	TGCGCCAGCAGTCTAGAGTCTGCTAACTCCTACGAGCAGTACTTC	CASSLESANSYEQYF
.	TRBV11-2	TRBD1	TRBJ2-1	TGTGCCAGCAGCCCCGGACAGGGAAACGAGCAGTTCTTC	CASSPGQGNEQFF
.	TRBV13	TRBD2	TRBJ2-1	TGTGCCAGCTCCTTGGGGACTAGCGGATACAATGAGCAGTTCTTC	CASSLGTSGYNEQFF
.	TRBV28	.	TRBJ1-3	TGTGCCAGCAGTTGGACGGTCGTCTCTGGAAACACCATATATTTT	CASSWTVVSGNTIYF
.	TRBV28	TRBD2	TRBJ2-6	TGTGCCACCACTAAGGATGAAGCGGGAGGGCCTTCTGACTCTGGGGCCAACGTCCTGACTTTC	CATTKDEAGGPSDSGANVLTF
.	TRBV6-5	.	TRBJ2-5	TGTGCCAGCAGTTACCGAGGGGGAGGGGTGGAGACCCAGTACTTC	CASSYRGGGVETQYF
.	TRBV6-4	.	TRBJ2-2	TGTGCCAGCAGTGGTCTCCCAAACACCGGGGAGCTGTTTTTT	CASSGLPNTGELFF
.	TRBV9	.	TRBJ2-5	TGTGCCAGCAGCGTAGAGACAGACCAACAAGAGACCCAGTACTTC	CASSVETDQQETQYF
.	TRBV5-1	.	TRBJ2-7	TGCGCCAGCAGGGGGACCCCCACGACGTCCGAGCAGTACTTC	CASRGTPTTSEQYF
.	TRBV7-3	.	TRBJ2-3	TGTGCCAGCAGGCAAGGGGGGGCGACGGCAGATACGCAGTATTTT	CASRQGGATADTQYF
.	TRBV19	TRBD1	TRBJ1-5	TGTGCCAGTAGCTTAGGAGGGGGCTCGTCTCAGCCCCAGCATTTT	CASSLGGGSSQPQHF